Listed below are T cell receptor beta chains from one sample, sequenced in a study of blood T cell repertoires in COVID-19. Sequencing used immunoSEQ multiplex PCR; TCRdb keeps in-frame clones, though not all of them. The data contain some 270,000 clones, under 95% of them singletons. The specimen sequenced was PBMCs or T cells enriched from blood (not recorded which). Receptors originate from a man in his forties who had been exposed to COVID-19. CDR3s include the opening cysteine and the closing phenylalanine or tryptophan. D genes are given only for firm matches. The listing skips clone size in some rows; elsewhere it reads once, few, many or a size class.

d_call j_call v_call clone_size cdr3_nt cdr3_aa
TRBD1 TRBJ1-6 TRBV9 . TGTGCCAGCAGCGCCCTACAGGGGGATAATTCACCCCTCCACTTT CASSALQGDNSPLHF
TRBD1 TRBJ1-1 TRBV5-5 . TGTGCCAGCAGCTGGACAGGGACAAACACTGAAGCTTTCTTT CASSWTGTNTEAFF
. TRBJ1-6 TRBV4-1 . TGCGCCAGCAGCCAAGTTATCGGGAGCTCCTATAATTCACCCCTCCACTTT CASSQVIGSSYNSPLHF
. TRBJ1-1 TRBV14 . TGTGCCAGCAGCCCCCGTGGAGGGCTACTGAACACTGAAGCTTTCTTT CASSPRGGLLNTEAFF
TRBD1 TRBJ2-7 TRBV15 . TGTGCCACCAGCAGGGGTGGACAGGAGTCCGAGCAGTACTTC CATSRGGQESEQYF
TRBD1 TRBJ1-2 TRBV11-3 . TGTGCCAGCAGCGATAGAGGATCAGGGGGTGTGGGTGGCTACACCTTC CASSDRGSGGVGGYTF
. TRBJ2-7 TRBV6-5 . TGTGCCAGCAGTACCCCCGGGGAGGAGTACTTC CASSTPGEEYF
. TRBJ2-1 TRBV4-1 . TGCGCCAGCAGCCACCCCCAAGAGGCCTCTAGCTCCTACAATGAGCAGTTCTTC CASSHPQEASSSYNEQFF
. TRBJ2-7 TRBV30 . TGTGCCTCGGACAGCAACTCCTACGAGCAGTACTTC CASDSNSYEQYF
. TRBJ2-7 TRBV7-3 . TGTGCCAGCAGCCCAGGTTGGGGACAAAACTACGAGCAGTACTTC CASSPGWGQNYEQYF
TRBD1 TRBJ1-2 TRBV4-3 . TGCGCCAGCAGCCAGGGTACTAGGGCAGCGGCAGGGGGATATGGCTACACCTTC CASSQGTRAAAGGYGYTF
TRBD2 TRBJ2-2 TRBV5-1 . TGCGCCAGCAGCCCACCCCGCGGGACTAGCGGGAGGGCCGTGGGGACCGGGGAGCTGTTTTTT CASSPPRGTSGRAVGTGELFF
. TRBJ2-2 TRBV24-1 . TGTGCCACCAGCTTGCAAGGGGACACCGGGGAGCTGTTTTTT CATSLQGDTGELFF
. TRBJ2-2 TRBV24-1 . TGTGCCACCAGTGATCCACAGGGGACTCACACCGGGGAGCTGTTTTTT CATSDPQGTHTGELFF
TRBD1 TRBJ2-4 TRBV5-6 once TGTGCCAGCAGCTCGTGGACAGGGAGGGCCAAAAACATTCAGTACTTC CASSSWTGRAKNIQYF
TRBD2 TRBJ2-2 TRBV4-2 . TGTGCCAGCAGCCAAGATACCCTAGCGGGAGGTGGCGGCACCGGGGAGCTGTTTTTT CASSQDTLAGGGGTGELFF
. TRBJ1-3 TRBV5-1 . TGCGCCAGCAGCCCGAGAACAGGGAGCGGAAACACCATATATTTT CASSPRTGSGNTIYF
TRBD1 TRBJ2-1 TRBV2 once TGTGCCAGCAGTGAATCGACAGGGGGCGGGAATGAGCAGTTCTTC CASSESTGGGNEQFF
TRBD2 TRBJ2-7 TRBV3-1/TRBV3-2 . TGTGCCAGCAGCAGCCCCGGGACTAGCGGGAGTCCGTACTTC CASSSPGTSGSPYF
TRBD2 TRBJ2-3 TRBV9 . TGTGCCAGCAGCCCAAAGACTAGCGGGAGTGATACGCAGTATTTT CASSPKTSGSDTQYF
TRBD2 TRBJ2-7 TRBV7-9 . TGTGCCAGCAGTTTGACTAGCGGGAGGCCGTCCTACGAGCAGTACTTC CASSLTSGRPSYEQYF